Listed below are T cell receptor beta chains from one sample, sequenced in a study of blood T cell repertoires in COVID-19. Produced via immunoSEQ multiplex PCR; TCRdb's table is partial and in-frame only. The sample records approximately 96,000 clones, approximately 91% being singletons. The sequenced material came from peripheral blood. The receptors derive from a woman over 75 with acute or convalescent COVID-19. Both conserved end residues are part of each CDR3. The D gene is left open where the match is weak. Clone sizes are given selectively: once, few, many, or a class where the clone is expanded.

j_call clone_size d_call v_call cdr3_aa cdr3_nt
TRBJ2-1 . . TRBV5-6 CASSLGRGYGQFF TGTGCCAGCAGCTTGGGAAGGGGCTATGGGCAGTTCTTC
TRBJ1-5 . TRBD1 TRBV10-3 CAISPGQAPEAQHF TGTGCCATCAGTCCGGGACAGGCCCCTGAGGCCCAGCATTTT
TRBJ1-2 . . TRBV28 CASSTRESGGYTF TGTGCCAGCAGTACCCGGGAATCAGGAGGCTACACCTTC
TRBJ1-1 once TRBD1 TRBV2 CASSGPKDRPGVDTEAFF TGTGCCAGCAGTGGCCCGAAGGACAGGCCAGGTGTCGACACTGAAGCTTTCTTT
TRBJ2-1 . TRBD1 TRBV28 CASSSPTGGNNEQFF TGTGCCAGCAGTTCCCCAACAGGGGGCAACAATGAGCAGTTCTTC
TRBJ2-1 . TRBD2 TRBV9 CASSVAGGNEQFF TGTGCCAGCAGCGTGGCGGGAGGCAATGAGCAGTTCTTC
TRBJ2-5 . . TRBV7-9 CASSPRETQYF TGTGCCAGCAGCCCTCGAGAGACCCAGTACTTC
TRBJ2-3 . . TRBV15 CATSRQRGEGAITDTQYF TGTGCCACCAGCAGACAAAGAGGAGAAGGGGCGATCACAGATACGCAGTATTTT
TRBJ2-7 . TRBD1 TRBV7-8 CASNGLQGAGEQYF TGTGCCAGCAATGGATTACAGGGGGCGGGGGAGCAGTACTTC
TRBJ2-3 . . TRBV6-5 CAHNPGTSSTDTQYF TGTGCTCATAATCCCGGGACTTCTAGCACAGATACGCAGTATTTT
TRBJ2-5 . TRBD2 TRBV27 CASKPYGTSGISTWETQYF TGTGCCAGCAAACCCTACGGGACTAGCGGGATTAGCACATGGGAGACCCAGTACTTC
TRBJ1-2 . . TRBV12-3/TRBV12-4 CASSLDGYGYTF TGTGCCAGCAGTTTAGACGGCTATGGCTACACCTTC
TRBJ1-2 . TRBD1 TRBV27 CASSLLGQGSGYTF TGTGCCAGCAGTTTATTGGGACAGGGGAGTGGCTACACCTTC
TRBJ2-3 few . TRBV5-5 CASSYNTDTQYF TGTGCCAGCAGCTATAACACAGATACGCAGTATTTT
TRBJ2-7 . TRBD2 TRBV3-1/TRBV3-2 CASSQDIVGSGSSYEQYF TGTGCCAGCAGCCAAGATATTGTGGGGAGCGGGAGCTCCTACGAGCAGTACTTC
TRBJ2-7 . . TRBV5-6 CASSLRPAETYEQYF TGTGCCAGCAGCTTGAGGCCAGCGGAAACCTACGAGCAGTACTTC
TRBJ2-3 . . TRBV6-1 CASSEAGVGEDTQYF TGTGCCAGCAGTGAAGCAGGGGTAGGGGAAGATACGCAGTATTTT
TRBJ1-2 . TRBD1 TRBV6-5 CASRDRAYNYGYTF TGTGCCAGCAGGGACAGGGCTTACAACTATGGCTACACCTTC
TRBJ2-7 . TRBD1 TRBV30 CAWSEAGGEQYF TGTGCCTGGAGTGAGGCAGGGGGCGAGCAGTACTTC
TRBJ2-5 once . TRBV5-1 CASSPLGQQETQYF TGCGCCAGCAGCCCCCTGGGGCAGCAAGAGACCCAGTACTTC
TRBJ1-3 . TRBD1 TRBV2 CASSEDRVAGNTIYF TGTGCCAGCAGTGAGGACAGGGTCGCGGGAAACACCATATATTTT
TRBJ1-4 . . TRBV7-2 CASSLVSGGEDGEKLFF TGTGCCAGCAGCTTAGTGTCCGGCGGGGAGGATGGAGAAAAACTGTTTTTT
TRBJ1-5 . . TRBV27 CASSPPGAFNQPQHF TGTGCCAGCAGTCCCCCAGGGGCATTTAATCAGCCCCAGCATTTT
TRBJ1-1 . . TRBV29-1 CSAGDGYTEAFF TGCAGCGCCGGGGATGGTTACACTGAAGCTTTCTTT
TRBJ2-3 . . TRBV7-3 CASSLSLGTTDTQYF TGTGCCAGCAGCTTAAGCCTAGGTACAACAGATACGCAGTATTTT
TRBJ2-3 . . TRBV10-3 CAISEVWAADTQYF TGTGCCATCAGTGAAGTCTGGGCCGCAGATACGCAGTATTTT
TRBJ1-1 . . TRBV25-1 CASSGTGRNTEAFF TGTGCCAGCAGTGGAACAGGGCGGAACACTGAAGCTTTCTTT
TRBJ2-7 . TRBD2 TRBV25-1 CATVGGGDEQYF TGTGCCACCGTGGGGGGAGGGGACGAGCAGTACTTC
TRBJ2-1 . TRBD1 TRBV3-1/TRBV3-2 CASSQVQGSNEQFF TGTGCCAGCAGCCAAGTACAGGGGTCCAATGAGCAGTTCTTC
TRBJ1-5 . TRBD1 TRBV6-2/TRBV6-3 CASSTRSGGTAWKPQHF TGTGCCAGCAGTACCCGATCTGGAGGGACAGCATGGAAGCCCCAGCATTTT
TRBJ1-2 . TRBD1 TRBV9 CASSTQGAVYGYTF TGTGCCAGCAGCACACAGGGGGCGGTCTATGGCTACACCTTC
TRBJ1-3 . . TRBV5-1 CASSLMGSSGNTIYF TGCGCCAGCAGCTTGATGGGGAGCTCTGGAAACACCATATATTTT
TRBJ2-7 . TRBD1 TRBV5-1 CASSLAPGQGAYEQYF TGCGCCAGCAGCTTGGCCCCGGGACAGGGGGCCTACGAGCAGTACTTC
TRBJ1-5 few TRBD1 TRBV12-3/TRBV12-4 CASRGQSNQPQHF TGTGCCAGCAGGGGACAGAGCAATCAGCCCCAGCATTTT
TRBJ1-5 . TRBD1 TRBV2 CASSPGTGTLQPQHF TGTGCCAGCAGTCCCGGGACAGGGACACTTCAGCCCCAGCATTTT
TRBJ2-2 once TRBD2 TRBV5-1 CASLPLAGANTGELFF TGCGCCAGCCTCCCCCTAGCGGGGGCCAACACCGGGGAGCTGTTTTTT
TRBJ1-6 . . TRBV5-4 CASSKDSYNSPLHF TGTGCCAGCAGTAAGGACAGCTATAATTCACCCCTCCACTTT
TRBJ2-5 . TRBD2 TRBV3-1/TRBV3-2 CASSRQRGNQETQYF TGTGCCAGCAGCCGTCAGCGGGGGAACCAAGAGACCCAGTACTTC
TRBJ2-5 . . TRBV5-1 CASSERLATETQYF TGCGCCAGCAGCGAGAGACTGGCTACCGAGACCCAGTACTTC
TRBJ2-3 once . TRBV7-2 CASNPGGTDTQYF TGTGCCAGCAACCCCGGGGGCACAGATACGCAGTATTTT
TRBJ1-1 . TRBD1 TRBV7-3 CASSFYSGTGKNTEAFF TGTGCCAGCAGCTTTTATAGTGGGACAGGGAAGAACACTGAAGCTTTCTTT
TRBJ1-3 once . TRBV15 CATSRDRPGVSGNTIYF TGTGCCACCAGCAGAGATCGCCCGGGGGTTTCTGGAAACACCATATATTTT
TRBJ2-3 . . TRBV5-1 CASSLWPGSTDTQYF TGCGCCAGCAGCTTGTGGCCAGGCAGCACAGATACGCAGTATTTT
TRBJ2-1 . TRBD2 TRBV7-8 CASSLVLAGAYSYNEQFF TGTGCCAGCAGCTTAGTACTAGCGGGAGCATACTCCTACAATGAGCAGTTCTTC
TRBJ1-2 once . TRBV11-2 CASSFVGGTSYGYTF TGTGCCAGCAGCTTCGTTGGCGGAACCAGCTATGGCTACACCTTC
TRBJ2-1 . TRBD2 TRBV5-1 CASSSQPGLAGVREQFF TGCGCCAGCAGCTCTCAACCTGGACTAGCGGGAGTTCGAGAGCAGTTCTTC
TRBJ2-5 . TRBD2 TRBV14 CASSQDTRLAGFQETQYF TGTGCCAGCAGCCAAGATACCCGACTAGCGGGATTTCAGGAGACCCAGTACTTC
TRBJ2-5 few TRBD1 TRBV28 CASSLLGQSATQYF TGTGCCAGCAGTTTACTGGGACAGTCTGCGACCCAGTACTTC
TRBJ1-1 . . TRBV28 CASKSPGGNTEAFF TGTGCCAGCAAATCCCCCGGGGGTAACACTGAAGCTTTCTTT
TRBJ1-3 . . TRBV13 CASSLLLNTIYF TGTGCCAGCAGCTTACTACTGAACACCATATATTTT
TRBJ2-1 . TRBD2 TRBV4-1 CASSATSGRILYEQFF TGCGCCAGCAGCGCCACTAGCGGGAGGATTCTGTATGAGCAGTTCTTC
TRBJ1-1 . . TRBV19 CASSISSGDTEAFF TGTGCCAGTAGTATATCCTCGGGAGACACTGAAGCTTTCTTT
TRBJ2-3 . . TRBV24-1 CATSQGSVDTQYF TGTGCCACCAGCCAGGGGTCCGTGGATACGCAGTATTTT